The 5 T cell receptor beta chains listed next were all sequenced from one sample in a study of beta chain features in type 1 diabetes (dated by TCRdb to 2016 to 2019). The library was made by the immunoSEQ multiplex PCR assay. The High Capacity cDNA Reverse Transcription Kit was used to reverse transcribe all of the isolated RNA, meaning that expressed TCRB transcripts were what got sequenced. The clones in this table, taken by TCRdb from immuneACCESS, are in-frame only. Not every clone is retained; where verified, under half of the shortfall comes from an unresolved V gene, and the cause of the rest is unknown. This sample is represented by tens of thousands of clones; almost 65% of them were singletons. The ten top clones hold about 2.2% of the sample. Their antigens are not known. General study outcomes and caveats: A moderate but significant shortening of TCRB CDR3 length was observed in type 1 diabetes patients in all four CD4+ subsets.

Material for sequencing was Tregs from blood. Explained via the paper, the cell subset or site label denotes: regulatory CD4+ T cells. The receptors were sampled from a woman in her 30s with type 1 diabetes.

This clone was recorded a few times. V is TRBV5-1 and J is TRBJ1-1, with D possibly TRBD1 on 5 matching bases. Germline V gene lookup returns CDR1 SGHRS and CDR2 YFSETQ. Trimming left V 0 bases short and J 0 bases short, with 12 bases between. The CDR3 consists of 16 residues. The CDR3 here is CASSLGPRGLNTEAFF. DNA of the CDR3: TGCGCCAGCAGCTTGGGCCCTAGGGGATTGAACACTGAAGCTTTCTTT.

J is TRBJ1-2 and V is TRBV9; D gene unclear. Germline CDR1 and CDR2: SGDLS and YYNGEE. The CDR3 is 13 amino acids. The V and J ends lost 3 bases and 8 bases respectively, with 14 bases between them. This chain's CDR3 is CASSESTEEGYTF. DNA of the CDR3: TGTGCCAGCAGCGAATCTACCGAGGAGGGCTACACCTTC.

The rearrangement links TRBV6-6 to TRBJ2-7; D uncertain. CDR3 length: 12 residues. With 2 bases removed from V and 3 bases from J, the gap between germline ends came to 5 bases. Looked up from germline, CDR1 is MNHNY and CDR2 is SVGAGI (reference sequence). CDR3 protein: CASSYPNYEQYF. The CDR3 coding sequence is TGTGCCAGCAGTTACCCCAACTACGAGCAGTACTTC.

The J gene is TRBJ2-7, the V gene TRBV29-1; the D is unclear. Germline V gives CDR1 SQVTM, CDR2 ANQGSEA. V lost 7 bases and J 4 bases, leaving 11 bases between the germline ends. CDR3 length: 11 amino acids. CDR3 DNA sequence: TGCAGCGCCAAGACTCAGTACGAGCAGTACTTC. The encoded protein is CSAKTQYEQYF.

The chain couples TRBV5-1 to TRBJ1-1; no clear D. V was shortened by 3 bases and J by 0 bases, with 12 bases between the two germline ends. The CDR3 extends over 15 amino acids. The germline CDR1 and CDR2 sequences are SGHRS and YFSETQ. CDR3 bases: TGCGCCAGCAGCTCACTACTTCTTATGAACACTGAAGCTTTCTTT. This codes for CASSSLLLMNTEAFF.